This TCR beta chain comes out of a study of T cell changes during pregnancy in multiple sclerosis. TCRdb keeps only in-frame clones here, not all; method: immunoSEQ multiplex PCR. The table shows fewer than 70,000 clones, with 92% occurring only once. This TCR was recovered from a female donor with multiple sclerosis, enrolled in a pregnancy study. Sequencing was performed on peripheral blood, taken in the second trimester of pregnancy.

CDR3 loop: CASKLGGHGYTF. DNA of the CDR3: TGTGCCAGCAAATTGGGGGGGCATGGCTACACCTTC. The V call is TRBV6-5, the J call TRBJ1-2; a possible D gene is TRBD1 (6 bases). CDR1 and CDR2 from the germline V gene are MNHEY and SVGAGI. The CDR3 extends over 12 amino acids. The germline V and J ends were trimmed by 7 bases and 6 bases, with 12 bases remaining between them.